The 9 T cell receptor beta chains presented below share a single source sample, sequenced in a study of T cell responses to AZD1222 COVID-19 vaccine. Sequenced by immunoSEQ multiplex PCR; TCRdb stores in-frame clones only, minus some. The sample records tens of thousands of clones, roughly 91% being singletons. Sequencing used peripheral blood, obtained 28 days after the second dose of the MenACWY control vaccine. The origin of the receptors is an adult who received the MenACWY meningococcal vaccine as a control.

The V and J genes are TRBV27 and TRBJ1-5; D unclear. Per germline, CDR1 MNHEY and CDR2 SMNVEV (reference sequence). Trimming shortened V by 1 base and J by 1 base, and 11 bases separated the two germline ends. The CDR3 loop spans 16 amino acids. The CDR3 loop is CASSLFRSGSNQPQHF. CDR3 nucleotides: TGTGCCAGCAGTTTATTTAGGAGCGGGAGCAATCAGCCCCAGCATTTT.

This chain uses TRBV6-5 with TRBJ2-1; D may be TRBD1 or TRBD2 (5 bases each). The CDR3 has 12 residues. The ends were cut back, 6 bases at V and 7 bases at J, with 10 bases in the middle. Looked up from germline, CDR1 is MNHEY and CDR2 is SVGAGI. CDR3 protein: CASRGDGNEQFF. The CDR3 bases are TGTGCCAGCAGGGGGGACGGAAATGAGCAGTTCTTC.

Points on this clone: Without the conserved terminal phenylalanine or tryptophan, this CDR3 likely stems from a read error. It is unclear where the CDR3 begins or ends on the DNA, so no DNA is shown, and the CDR3 is as TCRdb lists it. The rearrangement uses TRBV13 and TRBJ1-4; the table's D call, TRBD1, has no DNA check behind it. Germline CDR1 reads PRHDT; CDR2 reads FYEKMQ (reference sequence). Inclusive of both ends, the CDR3 amounts to 12 amino acids. The CDR3: CASSFSSQDGLL.

The chain employs TRBV3-1 (or the pseudogene TRBV3-2) and TRBJ2-3, with D perhaps matching TRBD1 (6 bases). Trimming shortened V by 5 bases and J by 0 bases, and 15 bases separated the two germline ends. The CDR3 spans 16 residues. From germline, CDR1 is LGHDT and CDR2 YNNKEL (reference sequence). The CDR3 DNA reads TGTGCCAGCAGCGACAGGAGGCATTCTAGCACAGATACGCAGTATTTT. It is translated as CASSDRRHSSTDTQYF.

The chain employs TRBV11-2 and TRBJ2-5; D remains ambiguous. The CDR3 contains 13 residues. V was clipped by 0 bases and J by 6 bases, with 8 bases between them. Germline V gene sequence: CDR1 SGHAT, CDR2 FQNNGV. This CDR3 reads CASSLEVGQTQYF. The DNA for the CDR3 is TGTGCCAGCAGCTTAGAGGTGGGTCAGACCCAGTACTTC.

V and J are TRBV19 and TRBJ2-2, with D perhaps assigned TRBD1 or TRBD2 (6 bases each). There are 16 residues in the CDR3. The V end lost 6 bases, the J end lost 5 bases, and 19 bases lay between the germline ends. Germline CDR1 reads LNHDA; CDR2 reads SQIVND (reference sequence). The CDR3 DNA sequence: TGTGCCAGTAGCGCGGGGTGGGACGGGACAACCGGGGAGCTGTTTTTT. It is translated as CASSAGWDGTTGELFF.

This clone was recorded once. The gene calls are TRBV9 and TRBJ2-2, with D unclear. Germline-derived CDR1 and CDR2 are SGDLS and YYNGEE. This CDR3 contains 18 residues. Trimming cost V 0 bases and J 6 bases, with 21 bases left between them. Written as DNA, the CDR3 is TGTGCCAGCAGCGTAGACGTTTTTTCAGGAACCGTGGCCGGGGAGCTGTTTTTT. Translated, it gives CASSVDVFSGTVAGELFF.

The V call is TRBV5-5, the J call TRBJ2-5; D tentatively fits TRBD1 or TRBD2 (5 bases each). This CDR3 contains 15 residues. In germline, CDR1 is SGHKS, CDR2 YYEKEE (reference sequence). The germline V and J ends were trimmed by 2 bases and 5 bases, with 16 bases remaining between them. The CDR3 sequence: CASSFINGREETQYF. CDR3 in DNA: TGTGCCAGCAGCTTTATCAACGGCAGGGAGGAGACCCAGTACTTC.

The V gene is TRBV6-5, the J gene TRBJ2-7; D call uncertain. Germline V lookup: CDR1 MNHEY, CDR2 SVGAGI. This CDR3 is built from 13 residues. The germline V and J ends were trimmed by 8 bases and 7 bases, with 18 bases remaining between them. The CDR3 protein is CASRGMGLGEQYF. In nucleotides, the CDR3 is TGTGCCAGCCGAGGTATGGGCCTCGGTGAGCAGTACTTC.